This T cell receptor beta chain is from a study of blood T cell repertoires in COVID-19. Study details: PBMCs, B-cell-depleted T cells, or T cells were the source of the cDNA or gDNA that made up the material.

Germline-derived CDR1 and CDR2 are GTSNPN and SVGIG (reference sequence). J was trimmed by 1 base and V by 4 bases; bases with no gene match: 8. The CDR3 extends over 15 amino acids. Either two negative PCRs, clearance, or symptom resolution qualified Cohort 3 donors as recovered. Method: immunoSEQ multiplex PCR; TCRdb's copy keeps in-frame clones and lacks some. The profile covers 150,000 to 200,000 clones, with around 80% appearing a single time and approximately 6% taken by the ten largest. The source material was PBMCs or T cells enriched from blood (not recorded which). V and J are TRBV30 and TRBJ1-1; 8 bases are a match to TRBD1. The sequence came from a man aged 40-50 years who had recovered from COVID-19. In DNA, the CDR3 is TGTGCCTGGATCTACAGGGGGGGGCGGAACACTGAAGCTTTCTTT. Protein sequence: CAWIYRGGRNTEAFF.